Listed below are T cell receptor beta chains from one sample, sequenced in a study of early T cells in non-severe SARS-CoV-2 infection. TCRdb fed the 5' RACE reads into MiXCR, producing one record per CDR3 protein. The sample lists about 77,000 distinct CDR3 sequences; 5% were seen once. The input for sequencing was whole blood, taken at baseline. These receptor sequences come from an adult who was a healthcare worker with PCR-confirmed SARS-CoV-2 infection or an uninfected control (not recorded which). Each CDR3 is given with its conserved first and last residue. A D gene is named only where the DNA matches it firmly. Size tells how often a clone was seen (once, few, many) or the class of an expanded clone, and some rows leave it out.

>TRBJ2-7|many|TRBV20-1|NA
TGCAGTGCTAGCGTGCCCAGAAACCCCGCCGGCGAGCAGTACTTC
CSASVPRNPAGEQYF
>TRBJ2-2|few|TRBV7-6|NA
TGTGCCAGCAGCTTATTTCACGGCAGCGGTTTGAACACCGGGGAGCTGTTTTTT
CASSLFHGSGLNTGELFF
>TRBJ1-5|many|TRBV4-2|NA
TGTGCCAGCAGCCAAGTAGGCCAGCCCCAGCATTTT
CASSQVGQPQHF
>TRBJ2-3|NA|TRBV12-3/TRBV12-4|TRBD2
TGTGCCAGCAGTTTGTGGACTAGCGGGAGAGGGCGAGATACGCAGTATTTT
CASSLWTSGRGRDTQYF
>TRBJ2-7|few|TRBV6-5|NA
TGTGCCAGCCTGGGAGGCTACCCCTCCTACGAGCAGTACTTC
CASLGGYPSYEQYF
>TRBJ1-6|NA|TRBV20-1|NA
TGCAGTGCGGGGGGTAGAAATAATTCACCCCTCCACTTT
CSAGGRNNSPLHF
>TRBJ1-1|few|TRBV2|NA
TGTGCCAGCGCCTGGAACACTGAAGCTTTCTTT
CASAWNTEAFF
>TRBJ2-1|NA|TRBV10-1|TRBD2
TGCGCCAGCAGTGACGGTAGCGGGAGGGATGATGAGCAGTTCTTC
CASSDGSGRDDEQFF
>TRBJ2-7|many|TRBV9|NA
TGTGCCAGCAGCGTAGAAGGAGGGGGGATAGTCTACGAGCAGTACTTC
CASSVEGGGIVYEQYF
>TRBJ1-2|few|TRBV20-1|NA
TGCAGTGCTGGCAGCCCCGGAGAAGGATATGGCTACACCTTC
CSAGSPGEGYGYTF
>TRBJ1-2|NA|TRBV13|NA
TGTGCCAGCAGCTTAAACAGGGCCTATGGCTACACCTTC
CASSLNRAYGYTF
>TRBJ2-5|many|TRBV29-1|NA
TGCAGCGTTGTACTAGCTCAAGAGACCCAGTACTTC
CSVVLAQETQYF
>TRBJ1-1|many|TRBV6-5|NA
TGTGCCAGTAGAGACAGGCATCACACTGAAGCTTTCTTT
CASRDRHHTEAFF
>TRBJ1-5|many|TRBV30|NA
TGTGCCTGGAGTACGGGCCTCAGCAATCAGCCCCAGCATTTT
CAWSTGLSNQPQHF
>TRBJ2-7|many|TRBV23-1|TRBD1
TGCGCCAGCAGCCAGGGACAGTCTATCCCCTACGAGCAGTACTTC
CASSQGQSIPYEQYF
>TRBJ1-2|NA|TRBV4-1|NA
TGCGCCAGCAGCCAAGATCCCCCCTCTGGCTACACCTTC
CASSQDPPSGYTF
>TRBJ1-5|many|TRBV28|TRBD1
TGTGCCAGCAGGGGACAGGAGGCATGGGGTCAGCCCCAGCATTTT
CASRGQEAWGQPQHF
>TRBJ2-1|many|TRBV28|TRBD1
TGTGCCAGCAGTTTCCCCGGGACAGGGGCCTACAATGAGCAGTTCTTC
CASSFPGTGAYNEQFF
>TRBJ2-7|few|TRBV10-1|NA
TGCGCCAGCAGTGACCCTCAGGGGGGCTACGAGCAGTACTTC
CASSDPQGGYEQYF
>TRBJ2-6|few|TRBV14|NA
TGTGCCAGCAGCCATGTGCGCGGGGCCAACGTCCTGACTTTC
CASSHVRGANVLTF
>TRBJ2-2|many|TRBV6-2/TRBV6-3|NA
TGTGCCAGCAACCATGGACATTCCGGCACCGGGGAGCTGTTTTTT
CASNHGHSGTGELFF
>TRBJ2-7|many|TRBV7-2|NA
TGTGCCAGCAGCCCGCCAGACTACGAGCAGTACTTC
CASSPPDYEQYF
>TRBJ2-1|NA|TRBV15|NA
TGTGCCACCAGCCCCGGAGGGACCTACTACAATGAGCAGTTCTTC
CATSPGGTYYNEQFF
>TRBJ1-1|few|TRBV20-1|TRBD1
TGCAGTGCTAGAGTCCAAGACAGGGCGGGAACTGAAGCTTTCTTT
CSARVQDRAGTEAFF
>TRBJ1-3|NA|TRBV20-1|NA
TGCAGTGCTAAGCTGGACGGGAGAAACACCATATATTTT
CSAKLDGRNTIYF
>TRBJ2-1|few|TRBV6-5|NA
TGTGCCAGCAGTACGCAAAGGACCTACGGCCCCCGGCAGTTCTTC
CASSTQRTYGPRQFF
>TRBJ2-1|many|TRBV7-9|NA
TGTGCCAGCAGCTTAAGAAGGACTAAGGGGTGGAATGAGCAGTTCTTC
CASSLRRTKGWNEQFF
>TRBJ2-6|NA|TRBV6-5|TRBD2
TGTGCCAGCAGGACGAGAGTAGCGGGCCTCTCTGGGGCCAACGTCCTGACTTTC
CASRTRVAGLSGANVLTF
>TRBJ2-3|many|TRBV28|NA
TGTGCCAGCAGTCGAAGGAGGGTAACTAGCACAGATACGCAGTATTTT
CASSRRRVTSTDTQYF
>TRBJ2-5|few|TRBV3-1|TRBD2
TGTGCCAGCAGCCAAGTCGGGGGAGGGCACGAGACCCAGTACTTC
CASSQVGGGHETQYF
>TRBJ2-6|many|TRBV7-9|TRBD1
TGTGCCAGCAGCTCCTACCGGACAGGGTCTGGGGCCAACGTCCTGACTTTC
CASSSYRTGSGANVLTF
>TRBJ1-3|many|TRBV9|NA
TGTGCCAGCAGCGGTAACACCATATATTTT
CASSGNTIYF
>TRBJ1-3|few|TRBV28|NA
TGTGCCAGCAGCTCAGGCCCATCTAGCTCTGGAAACACCATATATTTT
CASSSGPSSSGNTIYF
>TRBJ2-1|NA|TRBV28|TRBD2
TGTGCCAGCAGTGGCACGACTAGCGGGAGGGGCTGGGAGCAGTTCTTC
CASSGTTSGRGWEQFF
>TRBJ2-3|many|TRBV12-5|TRBD1
TGTGCTAGTGTCCGCGGGACAGGGGGAATCGCAGATACGCAGTATTTT
CASVRGTGGIADTQYF
>TRBJ2-6|NA|TRBV6-6|NA
TGTGCCAGCAGTTCGTCGGGGGCGGTTGGGGCCAACGTCCTGACTTTC
CASSSSGAVGANVLTF
>TRBJ2-2|NA|TRBV7-8|TRBD2
TGTGCCAGCAGCCCCTGGACTAGCAGTACCGGGGAGCTGTTTTTT
CASSPWTSSTGELFF
>TRBJ2-1|many|TRBV7-6|TRBD2
TGTGCCAGCAGCTTAGGACTAGCGGGAGGGTCCATCTATGAGCAGTTCTTC
CASSLGLAGGSIYEQFF
>TRBJ2-7|NA|TRBV6-6|TRBD2
TGTGCCAGCAGTTACTCCGCGGGAGCATCCTACGAGCAGTACTTC
CASSYSAGASYEQYF
>TRBJ2-7|NA|TRBV7-9|NA
TGTGCCAGCAGCTCTGCGGCTCAGAAACCCGTAGCCTACGAGCAGTACTTC
CASSSAAQKPVAYEQYF